A selection of T cell receptor beta chains follows, all from one sample in a study of patients and donors after allogeneic stem cell transplantation. MiXCR was run by TCRdb on the RT-PCR reads, yielding one entry per CDR3 protein. Here the sample spans roughly 940,000 distinct CDR3 sequences, approximately 19% being singletons. Sequencing input: blood, either unsorted or a sorted T cell fraction (not recorded which). These receptors were taken from a human donor who was either an allogeneic HSCT recipient or a stem cell or donor lymphocyte infusion donor (not recorded which). It is not recorded whose cells these are; they may come from a transplant donor. The CDR3 runs from the conserved cysteine through the conserved F or W. Fields, in order: V gene, D gene, clone size, J gene, CDR3 length, CDR3 protein, CDR3 DNA. The D gene is left open where the match is weak. Clone size is not always given. Where it is, it says once, few, many or a class for expanded clones.

>TRBV6-2/TRBV6-3|NA|few|TRBJ2-5|14
CASSLLGRLETQYF
TGTGCCAGCAGTTTATTGGGCCGCTTGGAGACCCAGTACTTC
>TRBV20-1|NA|NA|TRBJ2-3|16
CSARGRAGSGTDTQYF
TGCAGTGCTAGAGGTCGCGCGGGGTCTGGCACAGATACGCAGTATTTT
>TRBV2|TRBD1|NA|TRBJ2-1|16
CASSEAEWTGWYEQFF
TGTGCCAGCAGTGAAGCAGAGTGGACAGGGTGGTATGAGCAGTTCTTC
>TRBV5-4|TRBD2|few|TRBJ2-5|14
CASSSRTSLQTQYF
TGTGCCAGCAGCTCACGGACTAGCTTGCAGACCCAGTACTTC
>TRBV7-3|NA|NA|TRBJ1-2|15
CASSLTGGRGRGYTF
TGTGCCAGCAGCTTAACGGGAGGGCGAGGGCGAGGCTACACCTTC
>TRBV10-3|NA|few|TRBJ1-1|14
CAISDGSGGSEAFF
TGTGCCATCAGTGACGGGTCGGGGGGGTCTGAAGCTTTCTTT
>TRBV3-1|NA|NA|TRBJ1-1|15
CASSQEVGLNTEAFF
TGTGCCAGCAGCCAAGAGGTGGGATTGAACACTGAAGCTTTCTTT
>TRBV10-3|TRBD2|few|TRBJ2-7|14
CAISPAGGPYEQYF
TGTGCCATCAGTCCAGCGGGAGGGCCGTACGAGCAGTACTTC
>TRBV2|NA|NA|TRBJ1-5|15
CASSEVWTGNQPQHF
TGTGCCAGCAGTGAAGTATGGACAGGCAATCAGCCCCAGCATTTT
>TRBV6-5|TRBD1|NA|TRBJ2-1|16
CASSYSLGQGHNEQFF
TGTGCCAGCAGTTACTCGTTGGGACAGGGGCACAATGAGCAGTTCTTC
>TRBV9|NA|many|TRBJ1-1|12
CASSVLDAEAFF
TGTGCCAGCAGCGTACTCGATGCTGAGGCTTTCTTT
>TRBV7-2|NA|few|TRBJ1-2|16
CASSLEAGWRGYGYTF
TGTGCCAGCAGCTTAGAGGCAGGCTGGAGGGGCTATGGCTACACCTTC
>TRBV7-6|NA|NA|TRBJ2-7|13
CASSLEFSYEQYF
TGTGCCAGCAGCTTAGAATTCTCCTACGAGCAGTACTTC
>TRBV5-1|TRBD2|NA|TRBJ2-3|18
CASSLPGPQRGATDTQYF
TGCGCCAGCAGCTTGCCCGGCCCTCAGCGGGGGGCCACAGATACGCAGTATTTT
>TRBV12-3/TRBV12-4|TRBD1|many|TRBJ2-1|15
CASSLEGTGFDEQFF
TGTGCCAGCAGTTTAGAGGGGACAGGGTTCGATGAGCAGTTCTTC
>TRBV20-1|TRBD2|NA|TRBJ2-3|16
CSAIPPGTSGADTQYF
TGCAGTGCTATTCCCCCCGGGACTAGCGGCGCAGATACGCAGTATTTT
>TRBV7-9|NA|few|TRBJ2-5|12
CASSNRKETQYF
TGTGCCAGCAGCAACAGGAAAGAGACCCAGTACTTC
>TRBV5-1|NA|NA|TRBJ2-1|18
CASSLTAEARSAYNEQFF
TGCGCCAGCAGCTTGACTGCGGAAGCCCGGTCGGCCTACAATGAGCAGTTCTTC
>TRBV7-2|NA|NA|TRBJ2-1|14
CASSSPLLYNEQFF
TGTGCCAGCAGCTCCCCGCTCCTCTACAATGAGCAGTTCTTC
>TRBV3-1|NA|NA|TRBJ1-5|17
CASSQDRGGYSNQPQHF
TGTGCCAGCAGCCAAGATAGGGGCGGCTATAGCAATCAGCCCCAGCATTTT
>TRBV2|TRBD1|NA|TRBJ1-2|16
CASSRGQGALNYGYTF
TGTGCCAGCAGTCGGGGACAGGGGGCGTTGAACTATGGCTACACCTTC
>TRBV12-3/TRBV12-4|NA|many|TRBJ1-5|12
CASSWENQPQHF
TGTGCCAGCAGTTGGGAAAATCAGCCCCAGCATTTT
>TRBV29-1|NA|NA|TRBJ1-1|13
CSVVGGASSEAFF
TGCAGCGTCGTTGGGGGGGCGTCCAGTGAAGCTTTCTTT
>TRBV4-3|NA|few|TRBJ2-1|17
CASSQLTKKGSYNEQFF
TGCGCCAGCAGCCAATTGACGAAGAAGGGCTCCTACAATGAGCAGTTCTTC
>TRBV3-1|NA|few|TRBJ2-2|14
CASAGLSSTGELFF
TGTGCCAGCGCGGGATTGAGCAGCACCGGGGAGCTGTTTTTT
>TRBV24-1|NA|NA|TRBJ2-3|15
CATSDPGSGTDTQYF
TGTGCCACCAGTGACCCGGGGTCAGGCACAGATACGCAGTATTTT
>TRBV12-3/TRBV12-4|TRBD2|NA|TRBJ2-1|14
CASSGLASYNEQFF
TGTGCCAGCAGCGGACTAGCGTCGTACAATGAGCAGTTCTTC